The rows below give T cell receptor beta chains drawn from one sample of a study of cytomegalovirus exposure and HLA in healthy donors. Clones were read by immunoSEQ multiplex PCR, and TCRdb kept only the in-frame ones, dropping some. This sample has fewer than 120,000 clones; approximately 80% occur once, and the top ten carry 6.2%. Sequenced material: PBMCs. These TCRs come from a man younger than 45 in good health and CMV-seropositive. Both conserved end residues are part of each CDR3. Fields, in order: J gene, D gene, CDR3 length, clone size, V gene, CDR3 DNA, CDR3 protein. The D gene is left open where the match is weak. Clone sizes are given selectively: once, few, many, or a class where the clone is expanded.

TRBJ2-5,-,14,-,TRBV11-3,TGTGCCAGCAGCTTACGTCAGGGCTGGGAGACCCAGTACTTC,CASSLRQGWETQYF
TRBJ2-5,TRBD2,15,-,TRBV7-2,TGTGCCAGCAGCTTATCCGGACTAGCGGTGGAGACCCAGTACTTC,CASSLSGLAVETQYF
TRBJ2-7,-,14,few,TRBV5-6,TGTGCCAGCAGCTTGGCGGGGGGCTGGTACGAGCAGTACTTC,CASSLAGGWYEQYF
TRBJ1-4,-,15,-,TRBV7-7,TGTGCCAGCAGCTCAGGGAATGGGGCTAATGAAAAACTGTTTTTT,CASSSGNGANEKLFF
TRBJ1-2,-,12,-,TRBV19,TGTGCCAGTAGTATCTCGGAGGATGGCTACACCTTC,CASSISEDGYTF
TRBJ2-3,-,11,-,TRBV6-1,TGTGCCAGCAGACTAGCAGGGACGCAGTATTTT,CASRLAGTQYF
TRBJ2-5,TRBD1,14,-,TRBV5-1,TGCGCCAGCAGCATCGGACAGGGTCTGGAGACCCAGTACTTC,CASSIGQGLETQYF
TRBJ1-2,-,13,-,TRBV6-6,TGTGCCAGCACAGGGGATGCAAACTATGGCTACACCTTC,CASTGDANYGYTF
TRBJ1-2,TRBD1,14,-,TRBV2,TGTGCCAGCAGTCAGAAACGGACAGGGAACGGCTACACCTTC,CASSQKRTGNGYTF
TRBJ2-5,TRBD2,17,-,TRBV11-3,TGTGCCAGCAGTATCTCGGCTAGCGGGGAGTGGCGAGAGACCCAGTACTTC,CASSISASGEWRETQYF
TRBJ1-1,TRBD1,14,-,TRBV9,TGTGCCAGCGGTCAACCAGGGGGCATCACTGAAGCTTTCTTT,CASGQPGGITEAFF
TRBJ2-7,-,15,-,TRBV18,TGTGCCAGCTCACCCGGACGGGAGAAAGCCTACGAGCAGTACTTC,CASSPGREKAYEQYF
TRBJ2-5,TRBD2,13,-,TRBV29-1,TGCAGCGTTGGGTTTGCGGGAGGCGAGACCCAGTACTTC,CSVGFAGGETQYF
TRBJ2-2,-,15,few,TRBV19,TGTGCCAGTAGGGGACGAGGGGGGGAGACCGGGGAGCTGTTTTTT,CASRGRGGETGELFF
TRBJ1-1,-,13,-,TRBV15,TGTGCCACCAGCAGAGATCGGAACACTGAAGCTTTCTTT,CATSRDRNTEAFF
TRBJ2-5,-,14,-,TRBV6-5,TGTGCCAGCAGTTACAGCGGGCCACAAGAGACCCAGTACTTC,CASSYSGPQETQYF
TRBJ2-7,TRBD1,15,-,TRBV4-1,TGCGCCAGCAGCCTTGGGCAGGGGGCCCCCTACGAGCAGTACTTC,CASSLGQGAPYEQYF
TRBJ2-4,TRBD1,15,-,TRBV7-3,TGTGCCAGCAGCTCACAGGGGGCGGAGGGGAACATTCAGTACTTC,CASSSQGAEGNIQYF
TRBJ2-4,TRBD1,15,-,TRBV19,TGTGCCAGTAGTGAGGGACAGCTGGGTGGAAACATTCAGTACTTC,CASSEGQLGGNIQYF
TRBJ1-1,-,13,-,TRBV4-1,TGCGCCAGCAACCTTAGGCAGGGCACTGAAGCTTTCTTT,CASNLRQGTEAFF
TRBJ2-5,-,14,many,TRBV5-4,TGTGCCAGCAGCTCCGTAGATACTCAAGAGACCCAGTACTTC,CASSSVDTQETQYF
TRBJ1-2,-,11,-,TRBV2,TGTGCCAGCAAACAGGGCTATGGCTACACCTTC,CASKQGYGYTF
TRBJ1-4,TRBD1,14,few,TRBV30,TGTGCCTGGAGTGGTACAGGGGGTAATGAAAAACTGTTTTTT,CAWSGTGGNEKLFF
TRBJ1-2,-,15,-,TRBV9,TGTGCCAGCATTATACCACCCGACTCTAACTATGGCTACACCTTC,CASIIPPDSNYGYTF
TRBJ2-7,TRBD2,14,few,TRBV7-2,TGTGCCAGCAGACCCCCTAGCGGATACTACGAGCAGTACTTC,CASRPPSGYYEQYF
TRBJ1-5,-,14,-,TRBV19,TGTGCCAGTAGTATCGGGAGTTCCAATCAGCCCCAGCATTTT,CASSIGSSNQPQHF
TRBJ2-3,-,15,-,TRBV30,TGTGCCTGGAGTGTGGGAGGTCTGGGGACAGATACGCAGTATTTT,CAWSVGGLGTDTQYF
TRBJ2-5,-,14,-,TRBV7-3,TGTGCCAGCAGCTTAAGTGGGGGGCAAGAGACCCAGTACTTC,CASSLSGGQETQYF
TRBJ2-1,-,13,-,TRBV2,TGTGCCAGCAGTGGGTTTAGCTTCAATGAGCAGTTCTTC,CASSGFSFNEQFF
TRBJ2-5,-,14,-,TRBV27,TGTGCCAGCAGCCCCAGGGGAAATCAAGAGACCCAGTACTTC,CASSPRGNQETQYF
TRBJ1-1,-,16,-,TRBV25-1,TGTGCCAGCAGTGCGCGCCGGGACATCGAGGGCTTTGAAGCTTTCTTT,CASSARRDIEGFEAFF
TRBJ2-2,-,16,-,TRBV7-6,TGTGCCAGCAGCTTAGCGGGAGAGTTGAACACCGGGGAGCTGTTTTTT,CASSLAGELNTGELFF
TRBJ1-3,-,14,-,TRBV5-1,TGCGCCAGCAGCAGCGCGGGTTCGGTAAACACCATATATTTT,CASSSAGSVNTIYF
TRBJ2-2,-,15,-,TRBV5-1,TGCGCCAGCAGCTTGGATCGAGGGTTGCCCGGGGAGCTGTTTTTT,CASSLDRGLPGELFF
TRBJ1-4,TRBD1,18,-,TRBV30,TGTGCCTGGAGCAAAACCGGGACAGGATCTCCGCTGAACGAAAAACTGTTTTTT,CAWSKTGTGSPLNEKLFF
TRBJ1-1,TRBD1,16,once,TRBV5-1,TGCGCCAGCAGCTTGGTGGCAACAGGGGCGAACACTGAAGCTTTCTTT,CASSLVATGANTEAFF
TRBJ2-7,-,15,-,TRBV12-5,TGTGCTAGTGGTCGAACACGGGACACCTACTACGAGCAGTACTTC,CASGRTRDTYYEQYF
TRBJ2-2,TRBD1,15,-,TRBV29-1,TGCAGCGTCAAAAACCCGGGACAGGGCACCGGGGAGCTGTTTTTT,CSVKNPGQGTGELFF
TRBJ2-2,TRBD2,19,once,TRBV5-1,TGCGCCAGCAGCTCGCAAGGGACTAGGAACCCATCGAACACCGGGGAGCTGTTTTTT,CASSSQGTRNPSNTGELFF
TRBJ2-2,-,13,-,TRBV11-2,TGTAACAGAGGCAGGGATGGGACCGGGGAGCTGTTTTTT,CNRGRDGTGELFF
TRBJ2-7,TRBD1,15,-,TRBV27,TGTGCCACTAAATCCCCCGGGACAGCTATTTACGAGCAGTACTTC,CATKSPGTAIYEQYF
TRBJ2-2,-,12,-,TRBV29-1,TGCAGCGTTGAAGGTATCGCCGGGGAGCTGTTTTTT,CSVEGIAGELFF
TRBJ2-1,-,13,-,TRBV11-3,TGTGCCAGCAGCTCGGACATCTACAATGAGCAGTTCTTC,CASSSDIYNEQFF
TRBJ2-1,-,15,-,TRBV6-5,TGTGCCAGCAGGCCCCCAGGGTTTAACTACAATGAGCAGTTCTTC,CASRPPGFNYNEQFF
TRBJ2-1,TRBD2,14,-,TRBV7-3,TGTTCCAGCAGCTTATGGGGGGGGGACAATGAGCAGTTCTTC,CSSSLWGGDNEQFF
TRBJ2-4,-,15,-,TRBV21-1,TGTGCCAGCAGCAAAAAAGCGGGGCTTGAAAACATTCAGTACTTC,CASSKKAGLENIQYF
TRBJ2-7,TRBD2,14,-,TRBV19,TGTGCCAGTAGTCCCCGGGGGGGGCGGTACGAGCAGTACTTC,CASSPRGGRYEQYF
TRBJ2-6,TRBD1,16,-,TRBV9,TGTGCCAGCAGCGTAGGGACAGGCTCTGGGGCCAACGTCCTGACTTTC,CASSVGTGSGANVLTF
TRBJ1-4,TRBD1,15,-,TRBV6-1,TGTGCCAGCAGCCACGACGACAGGGCGGATGAAAAACTGTTTTTT,CASSHDDRADEKLFF
TRBJ2-7,TRBD2,13,-,TRBV5-1,TGCGCCAGCGGACTAGCTTCCTCTTACGAGCAGTACTTC,CASGLASSYEQYF
TRBJ2-7,-,15,-,TRBV4-3,TGCGCCAGCAGCCCGACCGGGACAAACTCCTACGAGCAGTACTTC,CASSPTGTNSYEQYF
TRBJ1-3,-,14,-,TRBV30,TGTGCCTGGAGTGCTTCAGGGGCTGGAAACACCATATATTTT,CAWSASGAGNTIYF
TRBJ2-7,-,14,-,TRBV7-9,TGTTCCAGCCAAACAGGGTCAAACTCCTACGAGCAGTACTTC,CSSQTGSNSYEQYF